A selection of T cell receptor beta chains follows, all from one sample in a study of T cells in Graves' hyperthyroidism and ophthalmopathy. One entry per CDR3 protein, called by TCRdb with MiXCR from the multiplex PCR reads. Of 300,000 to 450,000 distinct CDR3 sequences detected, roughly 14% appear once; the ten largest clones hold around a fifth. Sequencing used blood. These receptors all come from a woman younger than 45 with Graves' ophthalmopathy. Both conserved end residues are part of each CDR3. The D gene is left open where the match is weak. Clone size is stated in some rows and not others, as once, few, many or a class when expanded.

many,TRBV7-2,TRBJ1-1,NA,CASSLAGNTEAFF,TGTGCCAGCAGCTTAGCTGGTAACACTGAAGCTTTCTTT
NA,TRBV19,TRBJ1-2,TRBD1,CASTTDRALYGYTF,TGTGCCAGTACAACCGACAGGGCACTCTATGGCTACACCTTC
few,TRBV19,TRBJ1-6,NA,CASSPIQGPNSPLHF,TGTGCCAGTAGTCCAATCCAGGGGCCGAATTCACCCCTCCACTTT
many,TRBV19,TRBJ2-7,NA,CASAGQNYEQYF,TGTGCCAGTGCGGGACAGAACTACGAGCAGTACTTC
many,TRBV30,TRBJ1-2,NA,CAWSDSGHKVYGYTF,TGTGCCTGGAGCGATTCGGGCCATAAAGTCTATGGCTACACCTTC
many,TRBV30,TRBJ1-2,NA,CAWSTGSYGYTF,TGTGCCTGGAGTACAGGGAGCTATGGCTACACCTTC
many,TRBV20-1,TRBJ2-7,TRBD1,CSAGTAFSYEQYF,TGCAGTGCCGGGACAGCCTTCTCCTACGAGCAGTACTTC
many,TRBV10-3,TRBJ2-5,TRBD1,CAISGGQGASTSWYF,TGTGCCATCAGCGGGGGACAGGGGGCGAGTACCTCCTGGTACTTC
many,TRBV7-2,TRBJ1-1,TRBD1,CASSLASQGGTEAFF,TGTGCCAGCAGCTTAGCTTCACAGGGGGGGACTGAAGCTTTCTTT
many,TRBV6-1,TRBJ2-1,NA,CASSPLDRYNEQFF,TGTGCCAGCAGCCCTCTTGACAGATACAATGAGCAGTTCTTC
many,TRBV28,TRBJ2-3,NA,CASSLGGLLTDTQYF,TGTGCCAGCAGTTTAGGCGGACTGCTCACAGATACGCAGTATTTT
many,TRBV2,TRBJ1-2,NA,CASSEGQSYGYTF,TGTGCCAGCAGTGAAGGGCAGTCCTATGGCTACACCTTC
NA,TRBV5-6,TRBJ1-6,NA,CASSLAVFGSPLHF,TGTGCCAGCAGCTTGGCCGTATTCGGATCACCCCTCCACTTT
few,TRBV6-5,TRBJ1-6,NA,CASRSRQSSYNSPLHF,TGTGCCAGCAGATCCAGACAGAGCTCCTATAATTCACCCCTCCACTTT
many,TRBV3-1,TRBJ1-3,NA,CASSHLGTLGNTIYF,TGTGCCAGCAGCCATCTCGGGACTCTTGGAAACACCATATATTTT
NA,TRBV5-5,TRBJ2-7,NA,CASSPYGDGSSYEQYF,TGTGCCAGCAGCCCATACGGGGACGGGAGCTCCTACGAGCAGTACTTC
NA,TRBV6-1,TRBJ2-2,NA,CAEGGDENTGELFF,TGTGCCGAGGGGGGGGATGAGAACACCGGGGAGCTGTTTTTT
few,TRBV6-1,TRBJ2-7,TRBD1,CASRPGTDYEQYF,TGTGCCAGCAGACCCGGGACAGACTACGAGCAGTACTTC
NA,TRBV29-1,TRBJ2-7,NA,CSVAGGGTSYEQYF,TGCAGCGTTGCCGGGGGCGGAACTTCCTACGAGCAGTACTTC
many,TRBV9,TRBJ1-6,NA,CASSARIAAGINSPLHF,TGTGCCAGCAGCGCACGAATCGCGGCAGGAATAAATTCACCCCTCCACTTT
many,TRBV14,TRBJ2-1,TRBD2,CASSQGPGGAVSYNEQFF,TGTGCCAGCAGCCAAGGTCCGGGAGGGGCGGTATCCTACAATGAGCAGTTCTTC
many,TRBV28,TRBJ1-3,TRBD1,CASRLGTGGISGNTIYF,TGTGCCAGCAGACTGGGGACAGGGGGAATCTCTGGAAACACCATATATTTT
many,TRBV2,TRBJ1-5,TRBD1,CASTGQGGKPQHF,TGTGCCAGCACCGGACAGGGTGGGAAGCCCCAGCATTTT
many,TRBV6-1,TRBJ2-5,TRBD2,CASSPWGSGEETQYF,TGTGCCAGCAGCCCCTGGGGTAGCGGGGAAGAGACCCAGTACTTC
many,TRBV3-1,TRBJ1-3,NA,CASGTYGNTIYF,TGTGCCAGCGGGACGTATGGAAACACCATATATTTT
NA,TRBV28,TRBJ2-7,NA,CASRPTGTGSYEQYF,TGTGCCAGCAGGCCCACCGGGACTGGGTCCTACGAGCAGTACTTC
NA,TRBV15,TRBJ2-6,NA,CATSRGNVIGSGANVLTF,TGTGCCACCAGCAGAGGCAACGTTATCGGTTCTGGGGCCAACGTCCTGACTTTC
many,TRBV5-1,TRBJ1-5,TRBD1,CASSFGQGGQPQHF,TGCGCCAGCAGCTTTGGACAGGGGGGTCAGCCCCAGCATTTT
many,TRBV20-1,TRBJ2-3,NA,CSAANGGTDTQYF,TGCAGTGCAGCGAATGGGGGCACAGATACGCAGTATTTT
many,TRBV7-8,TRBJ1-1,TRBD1,CASSPPPLTGPTEAFF,TGTGCCAGCAGCCCACCTCCCCTGACAGGGCCCACTGAAGCTTTCTTT
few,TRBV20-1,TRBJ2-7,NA,CSARGGSSYEQYF,TGCAGTGCTAGGGGTGGGAGCTCCTACGAGCAGTACTTC
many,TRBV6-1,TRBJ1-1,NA,CASFIGQFSEAFF,TGTGCCAGCTTTATAGGGCAGTTCTCTGAAGCTTTCTTT
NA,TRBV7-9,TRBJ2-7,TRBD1,CASSSWDSFAYEQYF,TGTGCCAGCAGCTCGTGGGACAGCTTTGCCTACGAGCAGTACTTC
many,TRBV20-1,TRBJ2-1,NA,CSARSPRPGVTDNEQFF,TGCAGTGCTAGAAGTCCCCGTCCGGGGGTTACAGACAATGAGCAGTTCTTC
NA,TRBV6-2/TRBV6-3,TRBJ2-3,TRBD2,CASSYWLAGIGALLIDTQYF,TGTGCCAGCAGTTACTGGCTAGCGGGGATCGGGGCCTTACTCATAGATACGCAGTATTTT
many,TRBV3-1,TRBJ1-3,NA,CASSPRGNTIYF,TGTGCCAGCAGCCCCCGTGGAAACACCATATATTTT